These T cell receptor beta chains were read from a single sample in a study of T cells in Graves' hyperthyroidism and ophthalmopathy. A single record per CDR3 protein comes from TCRdb applying MiXCR to the multiplex PCR reads. The table shows a few hundred thousand distinct CDR3 sequences, with nearly 15% occurring only once. The source material was blood. These receptors originate from a woman aged 55-69 years with Graves' ophthalmopathy. Each CDR3 is given with its conserved first and last residue. A D gene is named only where the DNA matches it firmly. Size values are once, few and many counts, or a class for expanded clones, and some rows have none.

v_call	j_call	d_call	clone_size	cdr3_aa	cdr3_nt
TRBV12-3/TRBV12-4	TRBJ2-7	.	many	CASSPGLTSYEQYF	TGTGCCAGCAGTCCGGGACTGACTTCATACGAGCAGTACTTC
TRBV27	TRBJ2-7	.	many	CASSGGTAHEQYF	TGTGCCAGCAGTGGGGGTACAGCCCACGAGCAGTACTTC
TRBV7-9	TRBJ1-5	.	many	CASSPYSNQPQHF	TGTGCCAGCAGCCCGTATAGCAATCAGCCCCAGCATTTT
TRBV18	TRBJ2-5	.	many	CASSPVQGQETQYF	TGTGCCAGCTCCCCGGTTCAGGGCCAAGAGACCCAGTACTTC
TRBV24-1	TRBJ1-5	.	.	CATSGENQPQHF	TGTGCCACCAGCGGAGAAAATCAGCCCCAGCATTTT
TRBV18	TRBJ1-1	TRBD1	many	CASSRDRVNTEAFF	TGTGCCAGCTCACGGGACAGGGTAAACACTGAAGCTTTCTTT
TRBV12-3/TRBV12-4	TRBJ2-3	TRBD1	.	CASSRTGRVTDTQYF	TGTGCCAGCAGTCGGACAGGGCGGGTGACAGATACGCAGTATTTT
TRBV24-1	TRBJ2-3	TRBD1	few	CATSDRQGYRGTDTQYF	TGTGCCACCAGTGATAGACAGGGGTATCGGGGCACAGATACGCAGTATTTT
TRBV12-5	TRBJ2-1	.	few	CASGLGQGWDNEQFF	TGTGCTAGTGGTTTAGGGCAGGGGTGGGACAATGAGCAGTTCTTC
TRBV25-1	TRBJ2-7	.	.	CASSERQVRNYEQYF	TGTGCCAGCAGTGAGCGACAGGTTCGAAACTACGAGCAGTACTTC
TRBV7-9	TRBJ1-4	.	.	CASSWAAGVVNEKLFF	TGTGCCAGCAGCTGGGCCGCGGGGGTCGTCAATGAAAAACTGTTTTTT
TRBV5-1	TRBJ2-1	TRBD2	many	CASSFSSGRAVNEQFF	TGCGCCAGCAGCTTTAGTAGCGGGAGGGCCGTGAATGAGCAGTTCTTC
TRBV5-1	TRBJ2-5	.	many	CASSLGILGQTQYF	TGCGCCAGCAGCTTGGGCATCCTCGGCCAGACCCAGTACTTC
TRBV5-6	TRBJ2-7	.	many	CASSRDIAYEQYF	TGTGCCAGCAGCAGGGACATTGCCTACGAGCAGTACTTC
TRBV6-6	TRBJ2-4	.	many	CASSYSSGNIQYF	TGTGCCAGCAGTTACTCTTCCGGGAACATTCAGTACTTC
TRBV9	TRBJ1-6	TRBD1	many	CASSVERLGDSGFSPLHF	TGTGCCAGCAGCGTAGAGAGGTTAGGGGACAGCGGTTTCTCACCCCTCCACTTT
TRBV28	TRBJ2-5	.	many	CASSLWQKTQYF	TGTGCCAGCAGTTTATGGCAGAAGACCCAGTACTTC
TRBV29-1	TRBJ2-5	.	.	CSVEPGRETQYF	TGCAGCGTTGAGCCCGGACGGGAGACCCAGTACTTC
TRBV28	TRBJ2-7	TRBD1	many	CASTLGTGVYEQYF	TGTGCCAGCACTCTCGGGACAGGGGTTTACGAGCAGTACTTC
TRBV28	TRBJ1-6	.	.	CASGSRGDSPLHF	TGTGCCAGCGGCTCTCGGGGGGATTCACCCCTCCACTTT
TRBV28	TRBJ2-2	TRBD2	many	CASSLSASGSPYTGELFF	TGTGCCAGCAGTTTATCTGCTAGCGGGAGTCCGTACACCGGGGAGCTGTTTTTT
TRBV20-1	TRBJ2-1	.	.	CSGEGEVNEQFF	TGCAGTGGAGAGGGAGAGGTCAATGAGCAGTTCTTC
TRBV18	TRBJ2-1	.	many	CASSPTGTGLADEQFF	TGTGCCAGCTCACCAACGGGGACTGGGCTAGCTGATGAGCAGTTCTTC
TRBV6-6	TRBJ1-4	TRBD1	.	CASSYTGTGGAATNEKLFF	TGTGCCAGCAGTTACACCGGGACAGGGGGAGCCGCAACTAATGAAAAACTGTTTTTT
TRBV5-1	TRBJ1-1	TRBD1	many	CASSGDRATEAFF	TGCGCCAGCAGCGGGGACAGGGCCACTGAAGCTTTCTTT
TRBV28	TRBJ2-5	.	few	CASSFGPGKETQYF	TGTGCCAGCAGTTTCGGTCCCGGGAAAGAGACCCAGTACTTC
TRBV12-3/TRBV12-4	TRBJ2-3	TRBD2	many	CASSRGRASTDTQYF	TGTGCCAGCAGCCGCGGGAGGGCTAGCACAGATACGCAGTATTTT
TRBV5-1	TRBJ2-7	TRBD1	many	CASSFTPGTGSYEQYF	TGCGCCAGCAGCTTTACTCCCGGGACAGGTTCGTACGAGCAGTACTTC
TRBV20-1	TRBJ2-7	TRBD2	few	CSAPSGNSYEQYF	TGCAGTGCTCCTAGCGGAAATTCCTACGAGCAGTACTTC
TRBV11-3	TRBJ2-7	.	many	CASSFGSSYEQYF	TGTGCCAGCAGCTTCGGGAGCTCCTACGAGCAGTACTTC
TRBV30	TRBJ2-1	.	many	CAWSYGTFGEQFF	TGTGCCTGGAGTTACGGGACCTTTGGTGAGCAGTTCTTC
TRBV28	TRBJ2-1	.	few	CASSLRLVSFF	TGTGCCAGCAGTCTTAGACTAGTGTCGTTCTTC
TRBV6-1	TRBJ2-5	.	many	CASSPEGGPQETQYF	TGTGCCAGCAGTCCCGAGGGGGGTCCCCAAGAGACCCAGTACTTC
TRBV27	TRBJ1-5	TRBD1	many	CASSPWTGDQPQHF	TGTGCCAGCAGTCCCTGGACAGGGGATCAGCCCCAGCATTTT
TRBV3-1	TRBJ2-6	.	few	CASSHQLGQTSGANVLTF	TGTGCCAGCAGTCACCAACTCGGACAGACCTCTGGGGCCAACGTCCTGACTTTC
TRBV20-1	TRBJ1-2	TRBD1	many	CSAPRTGGAGYGYTF	TGCAGTGCTCCAAGGACAGGGGGTGCTGGCTATGGCTACACCTTC
TRBV7-9	TRBJ2-1	TRBD2	many	CASSSLAGYYNEQFF	TGTGCCAGCAGCTCCCTAGCGGGGTACTACAATGAGCAGTTCTTC
TRBV5-1	TRBJ2-3	TRBD2	many	CASRLAGATDTDTQYF	TGCGCCAGCAGACTAGCGGGAGCCACGGACACAGATACGCAGTATTTT
TRBV7-2	TRBJ2-7	TRBD1	many	CASSLQTGGDEQYF	TGTGCCAGCAGCTTACAAACAGGGGGCGACGAGCAGTACTTC
TRBV7-8	TRBJ2-7	.	many	CASSSGASSGDEQYF	TGTGCCAGCAGCTCGGGGGCATCGTCGGGCGACGAGCAGTACTTC
TRBV7-9	TRBJ1-2	TRBD1	few	CASGGQANSKGYTF	TGTGCCAGCGGGGGACAGGCCAATTCTAAAGGCTACACCTTC
TRBV11-2	TRBJ2-1	TRBD2	many	CASSFGTSDYNEQFF	TGTGCCAGCAGCTTTGGGACTAGCGACTACAATGAGCAGTTCTTC
TRBV5-1	TRBJ2-7	TRBD2	few	CASSLAPGGRNTYEQYF	TGCGCCAGCAGCTTGGCCCCGGGGGGGCGGAACACCTACGAGCAGTACTTC
TRBV11-2	TRBJ2-7	.	many	CASSSLTGRYEQYF	TGTGCCAGCAGCTCTCTGACAGGGAGGTACGAGCAGTACTTC
TRBV24-1	TRBJ2-1	.	many	CATSDLSGSYNEQFF	TGTGCCACCAGTGATTTGTCTGGGTCCTACAATGAGCAGTTCTTC
TRBV20-1	TRBJ1-2	.	many	CSARDLQYNYGYTF	TGCAGTGCTAGAGATCTCCAGTATAACTATGGCTACACCTTC
TRBV9	TRBJ2-2	TRBD1	.	CASSHSFGTGGYAGELFF	TGTGCCAGCAGCCACTCATTCGGGACAGGGGGCTATGCCGGGGAGCTGTTTTTT
TRBV7-2	TRBJ2-3	.	few	CASSLGEYRSTDTQYF	TGTGCCAGCAGCTTAGGGGAGTACAGAAGCACAGATACGCAGTATTTT
TRBV5-5	TRBJ1-6	TRBD1	.	CASSPKLTGFNNSPLHF	TGTGCCAGCAGCCCGAAACTGACAGGGTTTAATAATTCACCCCTCCACTTT
TRBV9	TRBJ2-3	TRBD2	few	CASSVAAGPDTQYF	TGTGCCAGCAGCGTAGCAGCGGGGCCAGATACGCAGTATTTT
TRBV14	TRBJ2-1	TRBD2	.	CASSPLGRGGYNEQFF	TGTGCCAGCAGCCCCCTGGGGCGGGGGGGCTACAATGAGCAGTTCTTC
TRBV5-4	TRBJ2-2	TRBD2	.	CASSLGLAFNTGELFF	TGTGCCAGCAGCTTGGGACTAGCGTTCAACACCGGGGAGCTGTTTTTT
TRBV9	TRBJ2-1	.	.	CASSVVDMRALAESSYNEQFF	TGTGCCAGCAGCGTAGTTGATATGAGGGCGTTGGCGGAGAGCTCCTACAATGAGCAGTTCTTC
TRBV11-2	TRBJ2-3	TRBD2	many	CASSLSGRAADTQYF	TGTGCCAGCAGCTTAAGCGGGAGGGCCGCAGATACGCAGTATTTT
TRBV7-8	TRBJ2-7	TRBD2	few	CASSLVGTSGSNYEQYF	TGTGCCAGCAGCTTAGTAGGGACTAGCGGGAGCAACTACGAGCAGTACTTC
TRBV6-1	TRBJ1-4	.	.	CTSRRDPNEKLFF	TGTACCAGCAGACGGGACCCTAATGAAAAACTGTTTTTT